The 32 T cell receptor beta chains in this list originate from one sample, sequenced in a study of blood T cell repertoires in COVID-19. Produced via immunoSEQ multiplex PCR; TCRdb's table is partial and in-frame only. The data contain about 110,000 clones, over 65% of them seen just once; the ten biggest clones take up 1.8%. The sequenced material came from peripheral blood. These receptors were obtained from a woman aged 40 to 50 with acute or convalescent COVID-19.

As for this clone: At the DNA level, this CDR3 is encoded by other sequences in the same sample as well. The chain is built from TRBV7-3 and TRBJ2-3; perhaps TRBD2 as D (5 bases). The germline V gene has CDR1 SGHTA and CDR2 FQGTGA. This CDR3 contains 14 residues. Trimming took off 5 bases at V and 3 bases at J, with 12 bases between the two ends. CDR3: CASSPGLSTDTQYF. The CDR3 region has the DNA TGTGCCAGCAGCCCAGGACTTTCAACAGATACGCAGTATTTT.

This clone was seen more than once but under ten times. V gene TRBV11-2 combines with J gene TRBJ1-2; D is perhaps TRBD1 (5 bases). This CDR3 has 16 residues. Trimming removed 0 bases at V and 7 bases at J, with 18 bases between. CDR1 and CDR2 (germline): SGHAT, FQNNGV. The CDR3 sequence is CASSLDWGAEPRGYTF. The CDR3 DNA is TGTGCCAGCAGCTTAGATTGGGGCGCGGAACCCCGTGGCTACACCTTC.

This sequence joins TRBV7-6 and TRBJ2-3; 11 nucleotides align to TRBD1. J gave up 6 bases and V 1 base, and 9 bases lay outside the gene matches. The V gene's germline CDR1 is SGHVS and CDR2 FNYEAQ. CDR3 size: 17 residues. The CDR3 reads CASSLGVGQGALDTQYF. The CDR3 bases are TGTGCCAGCAGCTTAGGAGTAGGACAGGGGGCGTTGGATACGCAGTATTTT.

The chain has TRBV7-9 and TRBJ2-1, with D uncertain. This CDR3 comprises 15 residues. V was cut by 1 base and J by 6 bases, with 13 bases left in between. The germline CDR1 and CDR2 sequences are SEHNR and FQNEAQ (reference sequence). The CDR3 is CASSLDLGYFNEQFF. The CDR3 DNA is TGTGCCAGCAGCTTAGATCTGGGCTACTTCAATGAGCAGTTCTTC.

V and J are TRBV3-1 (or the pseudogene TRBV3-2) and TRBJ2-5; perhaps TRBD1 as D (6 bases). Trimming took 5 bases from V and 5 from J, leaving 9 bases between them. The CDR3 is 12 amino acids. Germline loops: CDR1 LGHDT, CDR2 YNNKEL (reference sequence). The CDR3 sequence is CASSAGAETQYF. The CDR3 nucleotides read TGTGCCAGCAGCGCAGGGGCGGAGACCCAGTACTTC.

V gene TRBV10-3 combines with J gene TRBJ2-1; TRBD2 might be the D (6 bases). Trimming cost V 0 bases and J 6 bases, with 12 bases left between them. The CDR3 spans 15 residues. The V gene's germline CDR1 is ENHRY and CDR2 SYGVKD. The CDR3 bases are TGTGCCATCAGTGAGTCGGGGCTAGCGCCCAATGAGCAGTTCTTC. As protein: CAISESGLAPNEQFF.

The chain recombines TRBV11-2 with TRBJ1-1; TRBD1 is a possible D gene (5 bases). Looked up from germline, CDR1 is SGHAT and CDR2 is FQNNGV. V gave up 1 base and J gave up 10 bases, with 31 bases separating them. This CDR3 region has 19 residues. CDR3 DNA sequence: TGTGCCAGCAGCTTAGGGGGACGGACGGGGACGAACCGGGGGAACGGAGCTTTCTTT. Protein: CASSLGGRTGTNRGNGAFF.

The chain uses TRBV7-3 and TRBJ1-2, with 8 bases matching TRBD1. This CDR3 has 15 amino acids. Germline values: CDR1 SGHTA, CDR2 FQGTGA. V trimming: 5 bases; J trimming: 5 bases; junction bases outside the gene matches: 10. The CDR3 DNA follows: TGTGCCAGCAGCGCTCAACAGGGGGGAAAATATGGCTACACCTTC. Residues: CASSAQQGGKYGYTF. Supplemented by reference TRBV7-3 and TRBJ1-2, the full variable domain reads GAGVSQTPSNKVTEKGKYVELRCDPISGHTALYWYRQSLGQGPEFLIYFQGTGAADDSGLPNDRFFAVRPEGSVSTLKIQRTERGDSAVYLCASSAQQGGKYGYTFGSGTRLTVV.

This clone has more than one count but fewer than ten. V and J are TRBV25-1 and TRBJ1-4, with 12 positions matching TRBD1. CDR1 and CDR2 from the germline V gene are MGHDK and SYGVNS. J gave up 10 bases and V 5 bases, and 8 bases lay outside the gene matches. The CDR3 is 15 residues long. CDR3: CASSTPGTGGGKLFF. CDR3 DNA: TGTGCCAGCAGTACCCCCGGGACAGGGGGCGGAAAACTGTTTTTT.

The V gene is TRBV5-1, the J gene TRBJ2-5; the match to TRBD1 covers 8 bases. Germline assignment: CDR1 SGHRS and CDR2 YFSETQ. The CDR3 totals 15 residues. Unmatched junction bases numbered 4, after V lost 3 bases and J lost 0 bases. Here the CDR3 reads CASSWRTGHQETQYF. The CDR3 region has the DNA TGCGCCAGCAGCTGGAGGACAGGGCACCAAGAGACCCAGTACTTC.

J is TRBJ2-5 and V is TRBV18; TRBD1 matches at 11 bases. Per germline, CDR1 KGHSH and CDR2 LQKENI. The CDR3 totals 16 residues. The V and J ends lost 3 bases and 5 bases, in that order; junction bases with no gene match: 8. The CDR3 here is CASSPTGTGGLETQYF. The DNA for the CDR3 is TGTGCCAGCTCACCCACCGGGACAGGGGGTTTGGAGACCCAGTACTTC.

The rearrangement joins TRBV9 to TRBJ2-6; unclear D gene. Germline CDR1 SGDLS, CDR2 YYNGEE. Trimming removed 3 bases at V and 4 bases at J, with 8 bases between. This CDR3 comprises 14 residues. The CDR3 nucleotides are TGTGCCAGCAGCGCTGGAGCAGGGGCCAACGTCCTGACTTTC. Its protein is CASSAGAGANVLTF.

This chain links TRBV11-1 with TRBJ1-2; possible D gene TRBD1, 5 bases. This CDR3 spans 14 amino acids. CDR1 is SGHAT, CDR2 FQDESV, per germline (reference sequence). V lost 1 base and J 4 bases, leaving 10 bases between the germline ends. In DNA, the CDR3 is TGTGCCAGCAGCTTAGAGGGGCGAAGCTATGGCTACACCTTC. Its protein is CASSLEGRSYGYTF.

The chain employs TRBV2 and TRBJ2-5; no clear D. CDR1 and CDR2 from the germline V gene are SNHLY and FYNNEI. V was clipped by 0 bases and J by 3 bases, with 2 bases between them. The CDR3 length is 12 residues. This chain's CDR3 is CASSEAKETQYF. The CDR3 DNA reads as TGTGCCAGCAGTGAAGCTAAAGAGACCCAGTACTTC.

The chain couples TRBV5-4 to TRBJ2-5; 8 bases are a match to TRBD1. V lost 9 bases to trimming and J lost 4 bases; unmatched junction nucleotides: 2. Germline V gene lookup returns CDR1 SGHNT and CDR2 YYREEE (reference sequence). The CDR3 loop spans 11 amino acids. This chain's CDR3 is CATTGGETQYF. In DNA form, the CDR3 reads TGTGCCACTACAGGGGGAGAGACCCAGTACTTC.

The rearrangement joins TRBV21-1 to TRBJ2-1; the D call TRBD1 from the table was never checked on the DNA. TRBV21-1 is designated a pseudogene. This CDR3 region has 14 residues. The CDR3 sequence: CASSEGQGVCEQFF. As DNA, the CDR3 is TGTGCCAGCAGCGAGGGACAGGGGGTATGTGAGCAGTTCTTC.

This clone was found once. The chain's CDR3 is CATSKKRGKANTGELFF. CDR3 DNA: TGTGCCACCAGCAAAAAGCGGGGGAAGGCCAACACCGGGGAGCTGTTTTTT. The chain employs TRBV15 and TRBJ2-2, with 8 positions matching TRBD2. There are 17 residues in the CDR3. Germline assignment: CDR1 LNHNV and CDR2 YYDKDF (reference sequence). The trim removed 4 bases at V and 2 bases at J, leaving 9 bases unmatched.

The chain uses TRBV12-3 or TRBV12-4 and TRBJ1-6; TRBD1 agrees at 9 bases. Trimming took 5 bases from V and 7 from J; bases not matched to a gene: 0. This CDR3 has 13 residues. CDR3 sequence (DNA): TGTGCCAGCAGTGGGACAGGGAATTCACCCCTCCACTTT. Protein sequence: CASSGTGNSPLHF.

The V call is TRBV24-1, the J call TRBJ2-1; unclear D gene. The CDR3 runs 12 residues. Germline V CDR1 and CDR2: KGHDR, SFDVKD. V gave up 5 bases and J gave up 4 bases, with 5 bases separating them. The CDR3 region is CATSAQYNEQFF. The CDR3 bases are TGTGCCACCAGTGCACAGTACAATGAGCAGTTCTTC.

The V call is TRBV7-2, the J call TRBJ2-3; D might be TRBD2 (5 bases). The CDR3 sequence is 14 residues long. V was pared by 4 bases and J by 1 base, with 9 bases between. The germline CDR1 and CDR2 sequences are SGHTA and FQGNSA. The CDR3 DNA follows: TGTGCCAGCAGCTCGGGGTTTGGCACAGATACGCAGTATTTT. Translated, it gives CASSSGFGTDTQYF.

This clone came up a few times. The chain's CDR3 is CASSPTGGAGELFF. The CDR3 DNA is TGTGCCAGCAGTCCGACAGGGGGCGCCGGGGAGCTGTTTTTT. The chain is built from TRBV28 and TRBJ2-2, with 10 bases aligning to TRBD1. V trimming: 5 bases; J trimming: 6 bases; junction bases outside the gene matches: 3. Looked up from germline, CDR1 is MDHEN and CDR2 is SYDVKM. This CDR3 region has 14 residues.

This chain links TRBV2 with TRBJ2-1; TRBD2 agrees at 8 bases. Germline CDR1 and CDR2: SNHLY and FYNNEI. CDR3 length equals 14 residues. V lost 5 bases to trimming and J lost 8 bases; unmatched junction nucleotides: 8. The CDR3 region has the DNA TGTGCCAGCAGTTCGGGGGGGTTTGGCTATGAGCAGTTCTTC. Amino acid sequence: CASSSGGFGYEQFF. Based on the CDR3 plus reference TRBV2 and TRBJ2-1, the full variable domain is EPEVTQTPSHQVTQMGQEVILRCVPISNHLYFYWYRQILGQKVEFLVSFYNNEISEKSEIFDDQFSVERPDGSNFTLKIRSTKLEDSAMYFCASSSGGFGYEQFFGPGTRLTVL.

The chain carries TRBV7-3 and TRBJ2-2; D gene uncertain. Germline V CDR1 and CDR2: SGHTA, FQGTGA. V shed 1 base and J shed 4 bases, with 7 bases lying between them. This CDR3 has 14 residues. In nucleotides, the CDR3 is TGTGCCAGCAGCTTAAACAGTATCACCGGGGAGCTGTTTTTT. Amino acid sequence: CASSLNSITGELFF.

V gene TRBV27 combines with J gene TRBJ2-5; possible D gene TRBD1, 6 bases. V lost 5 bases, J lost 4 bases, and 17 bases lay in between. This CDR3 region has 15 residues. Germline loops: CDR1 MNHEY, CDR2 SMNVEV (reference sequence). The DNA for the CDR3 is TGTGCCAGCAGTGACCTCAGGGGTGGACGAGAGACCCAGTACTTC. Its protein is CASSDLRGGRETQYF.

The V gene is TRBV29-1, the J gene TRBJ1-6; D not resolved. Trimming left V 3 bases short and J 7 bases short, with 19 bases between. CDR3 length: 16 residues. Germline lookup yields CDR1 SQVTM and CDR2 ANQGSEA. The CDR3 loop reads CSVDLELEVANSPLHF. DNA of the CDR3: TGCAGCGTTGATTTGGAATTGGAGGTTGCAAATTCACCCCTCCACTTT.

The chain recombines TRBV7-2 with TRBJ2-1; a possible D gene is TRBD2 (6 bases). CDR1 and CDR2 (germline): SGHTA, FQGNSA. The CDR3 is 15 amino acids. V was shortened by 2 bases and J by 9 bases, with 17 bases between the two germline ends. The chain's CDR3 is CASSLMGGVQGEQFF. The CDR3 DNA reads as TGTGCCAGCAGCTTAATGGGGGGTGTACAAGGTGAGCAGTTCTTC.

CDR3 coding DNA: TGTGCCAGCAGTTACCGGCGGGGGAACACCGGGGAGCTGTTTTTT. This sequence encodes CASSYRRGNTGELFF. The chain carries TRBV6-2 or TRBV6-3 and TRBJ2-2; weak D call: TRBD2 (6 bases). The CDR3 consists of 15 residues. The V gene's germline CDR1 is MNHEY and CDR2 SVGEGT. Trimming took off 2 bases at V and 1 base at J, with 8 bases between the two ends.

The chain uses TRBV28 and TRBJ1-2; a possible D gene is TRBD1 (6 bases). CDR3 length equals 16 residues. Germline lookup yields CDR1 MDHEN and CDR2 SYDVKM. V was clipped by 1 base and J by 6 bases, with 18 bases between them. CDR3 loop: CASSLYLWTAKDGYTF. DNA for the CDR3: TGTGCCAGCAGTTTATACCTTTGGACAGCCAAGGATGGCTACACCTTC.

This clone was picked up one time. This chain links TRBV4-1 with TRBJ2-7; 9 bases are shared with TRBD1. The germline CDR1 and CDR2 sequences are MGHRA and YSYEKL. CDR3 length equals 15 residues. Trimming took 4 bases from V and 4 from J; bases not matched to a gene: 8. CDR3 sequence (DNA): TGCGCCAGCAGCCGTGAAGACAGGGGGGGATACGAGCAGTACTTC. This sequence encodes CASSREDRGGYEQYF.

The CDR3 coding sequence is TGTGCCAGCAGTAAACAGGGGGCTGGTGAAAAACTGTTTTTT. This translates into CASSKQGAGEKLFF. V is TRBV6-4 and J is TRBJ1-4; TRBD1 agrees at 9 bases. Germline V gene data show CDR1 as MRHNA and CDR2 as SNTAGT. CDR3 length: 14 residues. The J segment lost 7 bases and the V segment lost 5 bases, leaving 5 bases of the junction unmatched.

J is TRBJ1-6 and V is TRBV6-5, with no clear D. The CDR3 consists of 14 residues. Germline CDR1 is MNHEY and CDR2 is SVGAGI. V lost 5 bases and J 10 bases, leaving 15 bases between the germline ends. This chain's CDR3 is CASSHREGRSPLHF. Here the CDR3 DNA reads TGTGCCAGCAGTCACCGGGAGGGTAGGTCACCCCTCCACTTT.

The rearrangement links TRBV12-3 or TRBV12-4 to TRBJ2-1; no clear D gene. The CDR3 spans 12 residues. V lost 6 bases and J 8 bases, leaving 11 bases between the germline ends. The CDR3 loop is CASRPDFYEQFF. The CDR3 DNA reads TGTGCCAGCAGGCCCGACTTTTATGAGCAGTTCTTC.